The present TCR beta chain was sequenced within a study of cytomegalovirus exposure and HLA in healthy donors. With respect to this clone: Antigen specificity is unknown.

Findings of the study overall: CMV antigen specificity of three CMV-associated chains was confirmed in vitro. As a later analysis revealed, most CMV-associated TCR beta chains appeared HLA-restricted.

Amplification used 60 Vbeta primers and 13 Jbeta primers. Assay used: immunoSEQ multiplex PCR; TCRdb lists only in-frame clones, some missing. The profile covers 100,000 to 150,000 clones, with around 74% appearing a single time and about 4% taken by the ten largest. The CDR3 length is 13 residues. V gave up 6 bases and J gave up 6 bases, with 15 bases separating them. Germline CDR1 SGHNT, CDR2 YYREEE (reference sequence). J is TRBJ1-2 and V is TRBV5-4; a possible D gene is TRBD1 (6 bases). Sequenced: PBMCs. The receptor comes from a woman aged 50 to 60 in good health and CMV-seropositive. CDR3 protein: CASIHERGNGYTF. Written as DNA, the CDR3 is TGTGCCAGCATTCACGAAAGGGGGAATGGCTACACCTTC. Complete variable domain (other parts from reference TRBV5-4 and TRBJ1-2): ETGVTQSPTHLIKTRGQQVTLRCSSQSGHNTVSWYQQALGQGPQFIFQYYREEENGRGNFPPRFSGLQFPNYSSELNVNALELDDSALYLCASIHERGNGYTFGSGTRLTVV.